This TCR beta chain was sequenced in a study of glioma-infiltrating T cells. Study-wide points: Only very few CDR3 sequences appeared in both tissue and blood. Non-neoplastic patients had below-expected tissue-blood divergence, while all gliomas exceeded expectation.

With respect to this clonotype: Antigen specificity is unknown.

TCR alpha and beta CDR3 regions were amplified from RNA using iRepertoire nested multiplex PCR. For one-step reverse transcription and amplification, about 85-400 ng of tissue mRNA or PBMC total RNA was used. From the multiplex PCR reads, TCRdb called clonotypes with MiXCR, one entry per CDR3 protein. This sample has around 20,000 distinct CDR3 sequences, with 20% to 25% found just once. The clonotype was recovered from a human donor with low-grade glioma or glioblastoma, undergoing nonglioma brain surgery, or in good health (not recorded which). The sequenced material came from glioma tissue, nonneoplastic brain tissue, or PBMCs (not recorded which).

The CDR3 protein is CASSFRTGETQYF. DNA of the CDR3: TGTGCCAGCAGCTTTAGAACCGGAGAGACCCAGTACTTC. J is TRBJ2-5 and V is TRBV11-2, with D uncertain. Between the trimmed V and J ends, which lost 3 bases and 4 bases, there was a span of 9 bases. This CDR3 has 13 residues. Germline CDR1 SGHAT, CDR2 FQNNGV.